One sample yielded the 4 T cell receptor beta chains listed below, sequenced in a study of cytomegalovirus exposure and HLA in healthy donors. PCR employed 60 Vbeta and 13 Jbeta primers. Here immunoSEQ multiplex PCR was the method, and the copy in TCRdb shows in-frame clones only, minus some. The top ten hold approximately 1.8% of the sample, which has fewer than 200,000 clones, around four fifths seen once. The source material was PBMCs. The receptors originated from a man in his forties in good health and CMV-seropositive.

This chain links TRBV6-5 with TRBJ2-7; D gene ambiguous. CDR3 length equals 14 residues. The V end was cut by 0 bases, the J end by 3 bases, with 9 bases between. In germline, CDR1 is MNHEY, CDR2 SVGAGI. CDR3 bases: TGTGCCAGCAGTTACTCGAAACTCTACTACGAGCAGTACTTC. Its translation: CASSYSKLYYEQYF.

V usage is TRBV5-1 and J usage is TRBJ2-1; 9 bases are shared with TRBD1. Losses at the gene ends were 4 bases for V and 0 bases for J; bases not matched to a gene: 5. The CDR3 covers 16 residues. Germline CDR1 and CDR2: SGHRS and YFSETQ. The CDR3 nucleotides read TGCGCCAGCAGCCCACAGGGGGCTAACTCCTACAATGAGCAGTTCTTC. It is translated as CASSPQGANSYNEQFF.

This chain uses TRBV28 with TRBJ1-4, with no clear D. Per germline, CDR1 MDHEN and CDR2 SYDVKM. CDR3 size: 15 residues. Trimming left V 6 bases short and J 8 bases short, with 19 bases between. CDR3 in DNA: TGTGCCAGCAGCTCCAGTCGGCTTGGGAGGGAAAAACTGTTTTTT. Translated: CASSSSRLGREKLFF.

The V call is TRBV9, the J call TRBJ1-5, with D tentatively TRBD1 (6 bases). The CDR3 extends over 13 amino acids. CDR1 and CDR2 (germline): SGDLS, YYNGEE. Trimming stripped 3 bases from V and 3 bases from J, with 7 bases between. CDR3 loop: CASSAGDNQPQHF. The CDR3 DNA reads TGTGCCAGCAGCGCAGGGGACAATCAGCCCCAGCATTTT.